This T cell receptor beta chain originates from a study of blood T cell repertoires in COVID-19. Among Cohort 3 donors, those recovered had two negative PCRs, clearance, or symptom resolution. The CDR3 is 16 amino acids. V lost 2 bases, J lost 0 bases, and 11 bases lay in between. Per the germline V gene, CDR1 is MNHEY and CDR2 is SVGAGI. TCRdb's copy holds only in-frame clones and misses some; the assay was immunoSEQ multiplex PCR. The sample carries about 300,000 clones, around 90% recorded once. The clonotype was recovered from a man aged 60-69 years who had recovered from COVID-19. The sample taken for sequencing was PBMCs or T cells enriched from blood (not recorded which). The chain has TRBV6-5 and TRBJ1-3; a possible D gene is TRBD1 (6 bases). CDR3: CASSYRDTYSGNTIYF. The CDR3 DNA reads TGTGCCAGCAGTTACCGGGACACCTACTCTGGAAACACCATATATTTT.